Listed here are 8 T cell receptor beta chains from one sample, sequenced in a study of shared clonotypes between healthy human individuals. Method: immunoSEQ multiplex PCR; TCRdb's copy keeps in-frame clones and lacks some. The data contain some 2.1 million clones, approximately 95% of them singletons. The sample taken for sequencing was naive CD4+ T cells sorted from blood. The subset is: CD45RA+ positively selected. Receptors originate from a man aged 18-30 years in good health.

This chain links TRBV5-1 with TRBJ1-4; a weak D match, TRBD1 (5 bases). CDR1 and CDR2 from the germline V gene are SGHRS and YFSETQ. V lost 2 bases to trimming and J lost 7 bases, with 15 bases between them. This CDR3 has 15 residues. CDR3 sequence reads: CASSLITGAGEKLFF. Written as DNA, the CDR3 is TGCGCCAGCAGCTTAATCACCGGGGCTGGTGAAAAACTGTTTTTT.

This chain uses TRBV30 with TRBJ2-3; unclear D gene. The CDR3 totals 15 residues. Trimming removed 0 bases from V and 4 bases from J, with 14 bases in between. Germline V gene sequence: CDR1 GTSNPN, CDR2 SVGIG (reference sequence). CDR3 in amino acids: CAWSVRVVGADTQYF. In DNA form, the CDR3 reads TGTGCCTGGAGTGTACGAGTTGTGGGCGCAGATACGCAGTATTTT.

This clone was found once. The rearrangement joins TRBV10-3 to TRBJ2-3, with 7 bases fitting TRBD1. V gave up 9 bases and J gave up 4 bases; unmatched junction bases: 7. This CDR3 is built from 13 residues. CDR1 is ENHRY, CDR2 SYGVKD, per germline. The CDR3 reads CAMAGGNADTQYF. DNA for the CDR3: TGTGCCATGGCAGGGGGTAACGCAGATACGCAGTATTTT.

The chain is built from TRBV9 and TRBJ2-7; 16 bases map to TRBD2. Germline CDR1 and CDR2: SGDLS and YYNGEE. The CDR3 runs 18 residues. After removal of 4 bases from V and 4 bases from J, the junction contained 11 bases not matched to a gene. The CDR3 protein is CASSPGGLAGGPLYEQYF. As DNA, the CDR3 is TGTGCCAGCAGCCCCGGGGGACTAGCGGGAGGGCCTCTGTACGAGCAGTACTTC.

A remark on this clone: At the DNA level, this CDR3 is encoded by other sequences in the same sample as well. The chain couples TRBV9 to TRBJ2-3; 8 positions agree with TRBD2. From germline, CDR1 is SGDLS and CDR2 YYNGEE. The V segment lost 2 bases and the J segment 4 bases; nucleotides outside the gene matches: 6. CDR3 length: 15 amino acids. CDR3 sequence reads: CASSVSGGPPDTQYF. The CDR3, as DNA: TGTGCCAGCAGCGTTTCGGGGGGGCCTCCAGATACGCAGTATTTT.

The chain joins TRBV5-1 to TRBJ1-1; perhaps TRBD1 as D (6 bases). The CDR3 is made up of 15 amino acids. Looked up from germline, CDR1 is SGHRS and CDR2 is YFSETQ. V was pared by 0 bases and J by 4 bases, with 13 bases between. CDR3 loop: CASSLEVPGATEAFF. The CDR3 bases are TGCGCCAGCAGCTTGGAAGTTCCGGGGGCCACTGAAGCTTTCTTT.

The V and J genes are TRBV6-1 and TRBJ2-1; a weak D match, TRBD2 (6 bases). Trimming cost V 6 bases and J 4 bases, with 16 bases left between them. Germline-derived CDR1 and CDR2 are MNHNS and SASEGT. The CDR3 runs to 15 residues. CDR3 loop: CASSDLGLQYNEQFF. The CDR3 DNA reads TGTGCCAGCAGCGACCTGGGACTCCAATACAATGAGCAGTTCTTC.

The chain uses TRBV10-3 and TRBJ1-1; D unclear. The V end lost 3 bases, the J end lost 6 bases, and 14 bases lay between the germline ends. Germline CDR1 and CDR2: ENHRY and SYGVKD. This CDR3 is built from 14 residues. The CDR3 sequence: CAISDTIVVAEAFF. CDR3 DNA sequence: TGTGCCATCAGTGACACGATTGTAGTCGCTGAAGCTTTCTTT.